The sequence of this TCR beta chain was determined in a study of blood T cell repertoires in COVID-19. Study details: Donors in the United States, Italy and Spain gave samples during acute or convalescent COVID-19. The analysed material was cDNA or gDNA that came from T cells, B-cell-depleted T cells, or PBMCs.

In the authors' methods: For nucleated cells, counts were estimated from reference gene primer amplification. The assay was immunoSEQ multiplex PCR, and TCRdb's table has in-frame clones only and misses some. The V and J calls and the clone size are those of that table, but D and trimming were determined from the DNA. The sample holds fewer than 350,000 clones, 85% seen once. V was trimmed by 0 bases and J by 2 bases, leaving 11 bases between them. The germline CDR1 and CDR2 sequences are MNHNS and SASEGT. The CDR3 is 16 amino acids. This chain uses TRBV6-1 with TRBJ1-3; maybe TRBD1 (6 bases). Sequences were obtained from peripheral blood. This TCR derives from a woman aged 45-65 years with active or convalescent COVID-19. CDR3 sequence (DNA): TGTGCCAGCAGTGAAGCCTTCACAGGGCCTGGAAACACCATATATTTT. This translates into CASSEAFTGPGNTIYF.